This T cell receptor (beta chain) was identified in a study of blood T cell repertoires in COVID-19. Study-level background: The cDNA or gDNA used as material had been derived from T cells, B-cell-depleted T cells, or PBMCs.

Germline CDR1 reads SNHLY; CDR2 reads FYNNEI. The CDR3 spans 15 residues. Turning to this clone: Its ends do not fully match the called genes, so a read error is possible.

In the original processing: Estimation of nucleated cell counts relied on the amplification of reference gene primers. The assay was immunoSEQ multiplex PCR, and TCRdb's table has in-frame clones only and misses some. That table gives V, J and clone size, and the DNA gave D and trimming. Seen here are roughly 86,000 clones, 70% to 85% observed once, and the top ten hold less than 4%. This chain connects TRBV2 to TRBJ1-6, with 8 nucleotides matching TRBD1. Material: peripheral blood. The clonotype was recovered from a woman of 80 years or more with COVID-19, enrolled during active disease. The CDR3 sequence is CASREGTGRNSPLHF. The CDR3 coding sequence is TGTGCCAGCAGGGAAGGGACAGGAAGGAATTCACCCCTCCACTTT.